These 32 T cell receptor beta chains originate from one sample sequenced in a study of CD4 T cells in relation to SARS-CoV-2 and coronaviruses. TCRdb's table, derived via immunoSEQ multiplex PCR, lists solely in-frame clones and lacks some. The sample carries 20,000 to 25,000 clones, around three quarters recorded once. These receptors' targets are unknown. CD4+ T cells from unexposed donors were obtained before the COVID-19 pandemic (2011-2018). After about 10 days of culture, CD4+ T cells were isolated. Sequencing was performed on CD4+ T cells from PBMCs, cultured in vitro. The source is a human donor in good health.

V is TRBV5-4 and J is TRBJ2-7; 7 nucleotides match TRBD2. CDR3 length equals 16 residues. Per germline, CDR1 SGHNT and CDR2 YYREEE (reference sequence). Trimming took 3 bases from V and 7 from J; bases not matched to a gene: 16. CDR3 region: CASSSMLGGRVGEQYF. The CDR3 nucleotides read TGTGCCAGCAGCTCAATGCTAGGAGGGAGGGTAGGGGAGCAGTACTTC.

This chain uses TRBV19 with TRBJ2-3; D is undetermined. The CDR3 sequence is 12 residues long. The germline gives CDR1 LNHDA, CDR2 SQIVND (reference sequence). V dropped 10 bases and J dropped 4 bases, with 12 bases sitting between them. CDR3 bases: TGTGCCACTTCAACTTCCCCAGATACGCAGTATTTT. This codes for CATSTSPDTQYF.

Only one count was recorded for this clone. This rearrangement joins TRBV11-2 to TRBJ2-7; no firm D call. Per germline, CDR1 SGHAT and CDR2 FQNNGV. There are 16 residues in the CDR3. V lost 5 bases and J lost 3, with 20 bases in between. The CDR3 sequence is CASSPIRFGFFYEQYF. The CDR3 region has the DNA TGTGCCAGCAGCCCAATTAGGTTCGGGTTTTTCTACGAGCAGTACTTC.

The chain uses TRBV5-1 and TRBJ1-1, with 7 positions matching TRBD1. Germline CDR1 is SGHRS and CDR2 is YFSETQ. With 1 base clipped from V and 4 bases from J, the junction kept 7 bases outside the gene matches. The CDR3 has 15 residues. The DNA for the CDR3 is TGCGCCAGCAGCTTGATTACAGGGGCGGGCACTGAAGCTTTCTTT. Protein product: CASSLITGAGTEAFF.

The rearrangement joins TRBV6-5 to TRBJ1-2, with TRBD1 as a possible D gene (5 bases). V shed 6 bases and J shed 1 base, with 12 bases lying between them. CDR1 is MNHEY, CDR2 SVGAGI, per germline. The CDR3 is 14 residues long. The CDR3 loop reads CASRPAGGNYGYTF. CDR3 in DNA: TGTGCCAGCAGGCCAGCGGGGGGTAACTATGGCTACACCTTC.

CDR3 sequence (DNA): TGCGCCAGCAGCTTGGGAATAGTAGCGGGAGTGGCCGGGGAGCTGTTTTTT. Protein sequence: CASSLGIVAGVAGELFF. V is TRBV5-1 and J is TRBJ2-2; 9 bases fit TRBD2. V shed 0 bases, J shed 6 bases, and the junction held 9 bases outside the gene matches. Per the germline V gene, CDR1 is SGHRS and CDR2 is YFSETQ. This CDR3 contains 17 residues. The full variable domain, completed using reference TRBV5-1 and TRBJ2-2, is KAGVTQTPRYLIKTRGQQVTLSCSPISGHRSVSWYQQTPGQGLQFLFEYFSETQRNKGNFPGRFSGRQFSNSRSEMNVSTLELGDSALYLCASSLGIVAGVAGELFFGEGSRLTVL.

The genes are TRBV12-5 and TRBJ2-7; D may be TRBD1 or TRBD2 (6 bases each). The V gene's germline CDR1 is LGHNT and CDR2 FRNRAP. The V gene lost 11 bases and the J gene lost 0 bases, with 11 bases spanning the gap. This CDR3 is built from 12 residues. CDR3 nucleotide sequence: TGTGCTGGACTACAGGGCTCCTACGAGCAGTACTTC. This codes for CAGLQGSYEQYF. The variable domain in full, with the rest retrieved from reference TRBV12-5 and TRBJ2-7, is DARVTQTPRHKVTEMGQEVTMRCQPILGHNTVFWYRQTMMQGLELLAYFRNRAPLDDSGMPKDRFSAEMPDATLATLKIQPSEPRDSAVYFCAGLQGSYEQYFGPGTRLTVT.

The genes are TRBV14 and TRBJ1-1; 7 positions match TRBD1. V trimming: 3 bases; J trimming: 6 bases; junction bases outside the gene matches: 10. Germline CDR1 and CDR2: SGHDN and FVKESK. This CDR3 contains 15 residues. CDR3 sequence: CASSHNRGLGAEAFF. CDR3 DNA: TGTGCCAGCAGCCACAACAGGGGCCTGGGGGCTGAAGCTTTCTTT.

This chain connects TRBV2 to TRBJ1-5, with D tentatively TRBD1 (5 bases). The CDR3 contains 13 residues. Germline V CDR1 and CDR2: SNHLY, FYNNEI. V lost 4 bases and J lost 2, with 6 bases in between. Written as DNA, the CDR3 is TGTGCCAGCAGTGGGGACGGCAATCAGCCCCAGCATTTT. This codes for CASSGDGNQPQHF.

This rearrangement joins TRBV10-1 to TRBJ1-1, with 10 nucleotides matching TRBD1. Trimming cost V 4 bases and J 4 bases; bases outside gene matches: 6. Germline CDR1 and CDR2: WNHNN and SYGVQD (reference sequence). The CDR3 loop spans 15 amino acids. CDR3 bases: TGCGCCAGCAGTGGGGACAGGGGACGTAGCACTGAAGCTTTCTTT. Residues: CASSGDRGRSTEAFF.

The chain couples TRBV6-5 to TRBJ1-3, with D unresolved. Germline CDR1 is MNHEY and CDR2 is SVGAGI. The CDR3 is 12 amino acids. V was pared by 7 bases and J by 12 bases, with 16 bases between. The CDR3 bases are TGTGCCAGCATGTCCCCCGGGGAAAGCATATATTTT. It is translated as CASMSPGESIYF.

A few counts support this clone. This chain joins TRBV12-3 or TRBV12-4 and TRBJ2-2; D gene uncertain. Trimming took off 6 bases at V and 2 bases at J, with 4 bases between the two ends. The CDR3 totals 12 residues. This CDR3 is CASSLNTGELFF. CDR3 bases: TGTGCCAGCAGCCTTAACACCGGGGAGCTGTTTTTT.

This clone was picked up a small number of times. CDR3 protein: CASSQGGDYEQYF. CDR3 DNA: TGTGCCAGCAGCCAGGGAGGCGACTACGAGCAGTACTTC. This rearrangement joins TRBV12-3 or TRBV12-4 to TRBJ2-7; possible D gene TRBD2, 6 bases. This CDR3 has 13 residues. V was trimmed by 6 bases and J by 3 bases, leaving 12 bases between them.

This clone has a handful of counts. CDR3: CASSLDGGSYEQYF. The CDR3 nucleotides are TGTGCCAGCAGCTTAGATGGAGGGAGCTACGAGCAGTACTTC. This chain joins TRBV11-3 and TRBJ2-7; D is perhaps TRBD2 (6 bases). The length of the CDR3 is 14 residues. V lost 0 bases, J lost 3 bases, and 9 bases lay in between. The V gene's germline CDR1 is SGHNT and CDR2 YENEEA.

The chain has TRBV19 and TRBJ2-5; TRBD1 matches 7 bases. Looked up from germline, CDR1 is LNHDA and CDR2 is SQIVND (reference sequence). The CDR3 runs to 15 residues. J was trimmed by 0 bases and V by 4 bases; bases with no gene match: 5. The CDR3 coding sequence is TGTGCCAGTAGTAGAATCAGGGGGAACCAAGAGACCCAGTACTTC. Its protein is CASSRIRGNQETQYF. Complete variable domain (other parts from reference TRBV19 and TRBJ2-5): DGGITQSPKYLFRKEGQNVTLSCEQNLNHDAMYWYRQDPGQGLRLIYYSQIVNDFQKGDIAEGYSVSREKKESFPLTVTSAQKNPTAFYLCASSRIRGNQETQYFGPGTRLLVL.

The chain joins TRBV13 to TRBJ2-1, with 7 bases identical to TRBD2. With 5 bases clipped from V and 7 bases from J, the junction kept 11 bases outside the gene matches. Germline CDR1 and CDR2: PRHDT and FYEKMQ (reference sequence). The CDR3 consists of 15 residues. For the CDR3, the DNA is TGTGCCAGCAGCAGACTAGCTAGCTTGGGTAATGAGCAGTTCTTC. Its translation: CASSRLASLGNEQFF. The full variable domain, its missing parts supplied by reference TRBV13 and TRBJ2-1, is AAGVIQSPRHLIKEKRETATLKCYPIPRHDTVYWYQQGPGQDPQFLISFYEKMQSDKGSIPDRFSAQQFSDYHSELNMSSLELGDSALYFCASSRLASLGNEQFFGPGTRLTVL.

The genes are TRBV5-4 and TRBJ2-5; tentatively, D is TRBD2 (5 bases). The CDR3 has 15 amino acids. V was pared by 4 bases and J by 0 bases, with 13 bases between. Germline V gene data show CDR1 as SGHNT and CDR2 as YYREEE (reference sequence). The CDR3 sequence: CASSRLALDQETQYF. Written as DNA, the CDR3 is TGTGCCAGCAGCCGCCTAGCCCTCGACCAAGAGACCCAGTACTTC.

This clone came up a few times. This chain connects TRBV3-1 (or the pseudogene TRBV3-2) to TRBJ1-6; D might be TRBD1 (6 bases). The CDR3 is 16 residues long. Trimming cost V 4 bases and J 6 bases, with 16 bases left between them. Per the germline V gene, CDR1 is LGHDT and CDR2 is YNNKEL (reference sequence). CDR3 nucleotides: TGTGCCAGCAGCCCCCACAGGGTCGGGAGTAATTCACCCCTCCACTTT. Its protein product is CASSPHRVGSNSPLHF.

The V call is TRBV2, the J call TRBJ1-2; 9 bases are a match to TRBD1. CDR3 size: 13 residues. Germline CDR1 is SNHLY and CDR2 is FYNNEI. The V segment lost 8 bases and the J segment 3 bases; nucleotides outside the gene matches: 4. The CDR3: CASGTGMDYGYTF. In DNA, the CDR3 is TGTGCCAGCGGGACAGGGATGGACTATGGCTACACCTTC.

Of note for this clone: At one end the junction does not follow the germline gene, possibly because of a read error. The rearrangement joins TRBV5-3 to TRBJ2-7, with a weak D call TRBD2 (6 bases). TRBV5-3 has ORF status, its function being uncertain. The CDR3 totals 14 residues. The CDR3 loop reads CARSSNRVRGRWDF. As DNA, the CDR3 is TGTGCCAGAAGCTCCAATCGGGTACGTGGGAGGTGGGACTTC.

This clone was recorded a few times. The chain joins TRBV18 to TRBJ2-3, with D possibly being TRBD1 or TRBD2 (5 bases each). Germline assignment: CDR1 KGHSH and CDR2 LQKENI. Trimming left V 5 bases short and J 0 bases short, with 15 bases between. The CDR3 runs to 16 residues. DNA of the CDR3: TGTGCCAGCTCAGTTCAGCAGGGAGCTAGCACAGATACGCAGTATTTT. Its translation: CASSVQQGASTDTQYF.

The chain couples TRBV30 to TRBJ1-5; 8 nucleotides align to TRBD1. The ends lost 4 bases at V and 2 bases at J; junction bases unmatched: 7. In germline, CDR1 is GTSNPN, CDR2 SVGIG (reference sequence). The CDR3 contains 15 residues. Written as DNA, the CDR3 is TGTGCCTGGAATACAGGGGGTGGGGGCAATCAGCCCCAGCATTTT. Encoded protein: CAWNTGGGGNQPQHF.

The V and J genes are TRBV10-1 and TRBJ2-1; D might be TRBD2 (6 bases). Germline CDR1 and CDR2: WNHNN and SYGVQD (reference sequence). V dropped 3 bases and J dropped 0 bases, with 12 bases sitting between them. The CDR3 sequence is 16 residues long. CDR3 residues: CASSEGLPYSYNEQFF. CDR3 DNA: TGCGCCAGCAGTGAAGGACTACCATACTCCTACAATGAGCAGTTCTTC.

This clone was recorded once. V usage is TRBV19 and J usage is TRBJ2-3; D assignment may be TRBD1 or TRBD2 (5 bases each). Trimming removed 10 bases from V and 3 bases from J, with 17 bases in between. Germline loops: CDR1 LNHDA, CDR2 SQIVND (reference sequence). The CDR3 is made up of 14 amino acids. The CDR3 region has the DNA TGTGCCATCAGGGACCCCTCGGGGACAGATACGCAGTATTTT. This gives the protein CAIRDPSGTDTQYF.

CDR3 coding DNA: TGTGCCAGCAGCCCGGGAGGAAGAGAGACCCAGTACTTC. This sequence encodes CASSPGGRETQYF. The rearrangement uses TRBV25-1 and TRBJ2-5, with TRBD2 matching 7 bases. The CDR3 runs 13 residues. Germline CDR1 reads MGHDK; CDR2 reads SYGVNS. J was trimmed by 4 bases and V by 6 bases; bases with no gene match: 5.

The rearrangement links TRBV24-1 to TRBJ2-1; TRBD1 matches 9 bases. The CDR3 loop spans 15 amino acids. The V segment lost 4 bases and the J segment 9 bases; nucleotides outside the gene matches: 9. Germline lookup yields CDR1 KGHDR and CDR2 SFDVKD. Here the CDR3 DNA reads TGTGCCACCAGTGAACCGGGACAGGGTAGAGGTGAGCAGTTCTTC. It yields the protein CATSEPGQGRGEQFF.

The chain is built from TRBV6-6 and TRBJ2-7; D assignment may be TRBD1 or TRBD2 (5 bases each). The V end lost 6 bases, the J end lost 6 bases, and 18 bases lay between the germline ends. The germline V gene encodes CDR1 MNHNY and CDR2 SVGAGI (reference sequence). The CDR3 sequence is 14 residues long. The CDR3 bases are TGTGCCAGCAGCCAAGGGGCGGGTTTTGGCGAGCAGTACTTC. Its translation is CASSQGAGFGEQYF.

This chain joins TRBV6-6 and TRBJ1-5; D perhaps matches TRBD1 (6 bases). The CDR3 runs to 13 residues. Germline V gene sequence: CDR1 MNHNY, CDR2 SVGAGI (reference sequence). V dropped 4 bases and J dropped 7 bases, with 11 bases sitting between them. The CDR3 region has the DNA TGTGCCAGCAGTTCGGACAGCTGGCAGCCCCAGCATTTT. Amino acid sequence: CASSSDSWQPQHF.

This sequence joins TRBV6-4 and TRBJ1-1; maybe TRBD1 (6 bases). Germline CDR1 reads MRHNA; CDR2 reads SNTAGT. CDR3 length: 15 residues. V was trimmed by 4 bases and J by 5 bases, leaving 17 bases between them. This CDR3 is CASSASGASGTEAFF. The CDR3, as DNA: TGTGCCAGCAGTGCCTCAGGGGCCAGTGGAACTGAAGCTTTCTTT.

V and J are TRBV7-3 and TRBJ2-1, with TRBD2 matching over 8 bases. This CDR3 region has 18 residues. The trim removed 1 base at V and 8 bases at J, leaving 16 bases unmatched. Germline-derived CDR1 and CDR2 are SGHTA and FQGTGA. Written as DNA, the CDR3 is TGTGCCAGCAGCTTAAAACCTATTGGAGCGGGAGAACAGTATGAGCAGTTCTTC. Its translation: CASSLKPIGAGEQYEQFF. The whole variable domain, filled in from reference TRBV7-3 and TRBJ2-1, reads GAGVSQTPSNKVTEKGKYVELRCDPISGHTALYWYRQSLGQGPEFLIYFQGTGAADDSGLPNDRFFAVRPEGSVSTLKIQRTERGDSAVYLCASSLKPIGAGEQYEQFFGPGTRLTVL.

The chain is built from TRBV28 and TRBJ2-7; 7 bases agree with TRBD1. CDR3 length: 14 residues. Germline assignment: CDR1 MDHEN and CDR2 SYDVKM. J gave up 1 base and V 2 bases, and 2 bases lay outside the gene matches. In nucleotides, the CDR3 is TGTGCCAGCAGTTTAAGGGACAGATCCTACGAGCAGTACTTC. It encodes CASSLRDRSYEQYF.

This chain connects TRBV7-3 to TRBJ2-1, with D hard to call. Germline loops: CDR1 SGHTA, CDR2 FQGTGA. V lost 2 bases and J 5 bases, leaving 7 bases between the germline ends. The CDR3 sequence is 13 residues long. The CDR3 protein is CASSLGPDNEQFF. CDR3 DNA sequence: TGTGCCAGCAGCTTAGGGCCCGACAATGAGCAGTTCTTC.